One and the same sample provided the 5 T cell receptor beta chains below, sequenced in a study of cytomegalovirus exposure and HLA in healthy donors. Produced via immunoSEQ multiplex PCR; TCRdb's table is partial and in-frame only. The sample yields tens of thousands of clones, roughly 95% seen once. What was sequenced was PBMCs. These receptors originate from a woman aged 18-29 years in good health and CMV-seropositive.

In this sample, this clone turned up once. This chain links TRBV5-6 with TRBJ1-6, with TRBD1 as a possible D gene (5 bases). This CDR3 comprises 15 residues. From germline, CDR1 is SGHDT and CDR2 YYEEEE. V gave up 1 base and J gave up 7 bases, with 12 bases separating them. The CDR3 region has the DNA TGTGCCAGCAGCTTGTTATCAGGGTTGAATTCACCCCTCCACTTT. Protein sequence: CASSLLSGLNSPLHF.

The V gene is TRBV7-2, the J gene TRBJ1-5, with a tentative D call TRBD1 (5 bases). The CDR3 sequence is 16 residues long. V was shortened by 3 bases and J by 4 bases, with 16 bases between the two germline ends. CDR1 is SGHTA, CDR2 FQGNSA, per germline. In nucleotides, the CDR3 is TGTGCCAGCAGCTTTGGTCTAGGCAGGGTAAATCAGCCCCAGCATTTT. Protein: CASSFGLGRVNQPQHF.

The V call is TRBV28, the J call TRBJ2-5, with a tentative D call TRBD2 (5 bases). CDR3 length equals 13 residues. V was trimmed by 3 bases and J by 6 bases, leaving 11 bases between them. Germline CDR1 and CDR2: MDHEN and SYDVKM. CDR3 amino acids: CASSLGSGKTQYF. The CDR3 DNA sequence: TGTGCCAGCAGTTTGGGATCCGGGAAGACCCAGTACTTC. Complete variable domain (other parts from reference TRBV28 and TRBJ2-5): DVKVTQSSRYLVKRTGEKVFLECVQDMDHENMFWYRQDPGLGLRLIYFSYDVKMKEKGDIPEGYSVSREKKERFSLILESASTNQTSMYLCASSLGSGKTQYFGPGTRLLVL.

V gene TRBV30 combines with J gene TRBJ2-1; the match to TRBD2 covers 7 bases. This CDR3 is 14 amino acids long. CDR1 and CDR2 (germline): GTSNPN, SVGIG (reference sequence). The J segment lost 4 bases and the V segment lost 4 bases, leaving 7 bases of the junction unmatched. This chain's CDR3 is CAWKSAGAYNEQFF. In DNA, the CDR3 is TGTGCCTGGAAGTCGGCGGGAGCTTACAATGAGCAGTTCTTC.

This clone is a singleton in its sample. The rearrangement links TRBV6-1 to TRBJ2-7; 7 positions agree with TRBD2. The CDR3 runs 14 residues. The J segment lost 2 bases and the V segment lost 11 bases, leaving 12 bases of the junction unmatched. CDR1 is MNHNS, CDR2 SASEGT, per germline. CDR3 DNA sequence: TGTGCCTCCTCCCCGGGGCTAGCGGCCTACGAGCAGTACTTC. Its translation: CASSPGLAAYEQYF.